This paragraph covers one T cell receptor (beta chain) sequence. Repertoires were generated with immunoSEQ multiplex PCR, while TCRdb's copy carries only in-frame clones and drops some. The data hold more than 90,000 clones, with over 80% observed a single time. These data come from a study of T cell changes during pregnancy in multiple sclerosis. Unmatched junction bases numbered 8, after V lost 6 bases and J lost 0 bases. CDR3 length equals 18 residues. CDR1 and CDR2 from the germline V gene are KGHSH and LQKENI. The J gene is TRBJ2-5, the V gene TRBV18; 15 nucleotides match TRBD2. The TCR was taken from a female donor with multiple sclerosis, enrolled in a pregnancy study. The source material was peripheral blood, sampled after pregnancy. CDR3: CASSPGTSGGPNQETQYF. DNA for the CDR3: TGTGCCAGCTCCCCTGGGACTAGCGGGGGGCCGAACCAAGAGACCCAGTACTTC.